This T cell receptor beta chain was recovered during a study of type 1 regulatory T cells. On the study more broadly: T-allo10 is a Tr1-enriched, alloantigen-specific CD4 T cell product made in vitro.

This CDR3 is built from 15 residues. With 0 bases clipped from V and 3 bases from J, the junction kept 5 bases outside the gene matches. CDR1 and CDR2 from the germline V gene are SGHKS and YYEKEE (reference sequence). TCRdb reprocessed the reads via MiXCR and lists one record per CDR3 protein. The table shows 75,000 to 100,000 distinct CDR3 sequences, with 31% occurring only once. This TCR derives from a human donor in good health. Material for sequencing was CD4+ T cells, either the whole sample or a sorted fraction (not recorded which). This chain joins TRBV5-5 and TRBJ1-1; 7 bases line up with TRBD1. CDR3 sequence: CASSLVQGGYTEAFF. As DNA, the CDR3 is TGTGCCAGCAGCTTGGTTCAGGGGGGGTACACTGAAGCTTTCTTT.